The clone carrying this TCR beta chain turned up a few times. Its antigen remains unidentified. After removal of 3 bases from V and 8 bases from J, the junction contained 9 bases not matched to a gene. The CDR3 covers 16 residues. In germline, CDR1 is KGHDR, CDR2 SFDVKD. The people who gave samples were healthy Caucasians from Russia, aged about 6 to 100. Alongside a J-beta primer mix, a sample-barcoded 5' primer served in a second PCR lasting about 7 to 11 cycles. Each cDNA molecule was tagged by a template-switch adaptor that had 12 random nucleotides. TCRdb ran MiXCR on the 5' RACE reads and lists one entry per CDR3 protein. Of roughly 1.4 million distinct CDR3 sequences in the sample, 55% to 75% are singletons; the top ten hold 6.5% to 8.5%. The data derive from a study of blood T cells in healthy people across ages. Notes on the study in general: Getting older went along with TCR beta diversity per million T cells dropping roughly linearly.

The gene calls are TRBV24-1 and TRBJ1-4, with 9 positions matching TRBD1. Sequencing input: blood. The sequence derives from a man in his late teens or twenties in good health. The CDR3 here is CATSDKTRTGDEKLFF. The CDR3 DNA sequence: TGTGCCACCAGTGATAAGACCCGGACAGGGGACGAAAAACTGTTTTTT.